The 23 T cell receptor beta chains presented below share a single source sample, sequenced in a study of blood T cell repertoires in COVID-19. Profiling relied on immunoSEQ multiplex PCR, and the TCRdb table lists in-frame clones only, not all of them. The repertoire includes about 370,000 clones, 80% to 90% of them detected once, and about 1% sits in the top ten. The sequencing sample was made of PBMCs or T cells enriched from blood (not recorded which). These receptors were obtained from a man younger than 35 who had recovered from COVID-19.

This clone was picked up a small number of times. The chain uses TRBV2 and TRBJ1-1; D remains unclear. V shed 4 bases and J shed 7 bases, with 16 bases lying between them. The CDR3 loop spans 14 amino acids. Germline loops: CDR1 SNHLY, CDR2 FYNNEI. The CDR3 loop is CASSGNTDVNEAFF. CDR3 nucleotides: TGTGCCAGCAGTGGGAATACAGACGTTAATGAAGCTTTCTTT.

The chain uses TRBV7-8 and TRBJ1-5, with 8 bases fitting TRBD1. There are 15 residues in the CDR3. With 4 bases clipped from V and 3 bases from J, the junction kept 5 bases outside the gene matches. Per the germline V gene, CDR1 is SGHVS and CDR2 is FQNEAQ. The CDR3 sequence: CASSSGGGANQPQHF. CDR3 coding DNA: TGTGCCAGCAGCTCAGGGGGCGGGGCCAATCAGCCCCAGCATTTT.

This clone has just a few counts. V usage is TRBV18 and J usage is TRBJ1-4; D is undetermined. In germline, CDR1 is KGHSH, CDR2 LQKENI. Trimming cost V 5 bases and J 0 bases, with 7 bases left between them. The CDR3 is 14 residues long. The CDR3 spells CASSIDSTNEKLFF. DNA for the CDR3: TGTGCCAGCTCAATAGATTCAACTAATGAAAAACTGTTTTTT.

The V and J genes are TRBV11-2 and TRBJ2-1; D call uncertain. The ends were cut back, 5 bases at V and 5 bases at J, with 19 bases in the middle. From germline, CDR1 is SGHAT and CDR2 FQNNGV. This CDR3 region has 16 residues. The CDR3 nucleotides read TGTGCCAGCAGCATACGATTCTTGGAGACCAACAATGAGCAGTTCTTC. It is translated as CASSIRFLETNNEQFF.

This chain uses TRBV2 with TRBJ1-1; D is ambiguous. This CDR3 comprises 13 residues. Trimming removed 3 bases at V and 5 bases at J, with 10 bases between. The germline V gene encodes CDR1 SNHLY and CDR2 FYNNEI. CDR3 nucleotides: TGTGCCAGCAGTGAGTTTGGGAGGACTGAAGCTTTCTTT. Protein: CASSEFGRTEAFF.

The chain recombines TRBV6-5 with TRBJ1-5; the D gene is possibly TRBD1 (5 bases). This CDR3 contains 12 residues. Germline V gene lookup returns CDR1 MNHEY and CDR2 SVGAGI. Trimming pared 9 bases from V and 7 bases from J, leaving 13 bases between. CDR3 bases: TGTGCCAGTGAGTCGGGGGGGCAGCCCCAGCATTTT. It specifies CASESGGQPQHF.

V and J are TRBV27 and TRBJ2-2, with 15 nucleotides matching TRBD2. CDR3 length: 20 residues. CDR1 MNHEY and CDR2 SMNVEV come from the germline V gene (reference sequence). V lost 5 bases and J lost 0; bases outside the gene matches: 10. This CDR3 is CASSRLGLAGGGSNTGELFF. The CDR3 DNA follows: TGTGCCAGCAGTAGATTGGGACTAGCGGGAGGAGGATCGAACACCGGGGAGCTGTTTTTT.

The chain joins TRBV6-5 to TRBJ2-3; TRBD2 matches 7 bases. The V gene's germline CDR1 is MNHEY and CDR2 SVGAGI. With V trimmed by 4 bases and J by 5 bases, 9 bases remained unmatched. CDR3 size: 15 residues. CDR3 sequence reads: CASSLEGRAEDTQYF. CDR3 nucleotides: TGTGCCAGCAGTTTAGAAGGGAGGGCCGAAGATACGCAGTATTTT.

Only a few counts were recorded for this clone. This chain links TRBV19 with TRBJ1-1; weak D call: TRBD1 (5 bases). From germline, CDR1 is LNHDA and CDR2 SQIVND (reference sequence). CDR3 size: 15 residues. Trimming took 6 bases from V and 4 from J, leaving 18 bases between them. In nucleotides, the CDR3 is TGTGCCAGTAGACGGGGCTCGGGGGGTAGCACTGAAGCTTTCTTT. Translated: CASRRGSGGSTEAFF.

The gene calls are TRBV3-1 (or the pseudogene TRBV3-2) and TRBJ1-1; D remains unclear. CDR1 and CDR2 from the germline V gene are LGHDT and YNNKEL (reference sequence). The germline V and J ends were trimmed by 0 bases and 1 base, with 9 bases remaining between them. This CDR3 is 15 amino acids long. The CDR3 nucleotides read TGTGCCAGCAGCCAAGAGTTGTGGCAGAACACTGAAGCTTTCTTT. Protein product: CASSQELWQNTEAFF.

The chain combines TRBV5-4 with TRBJ1-1; no clear D gene. V lost 4 bases to trimming and J lost 4 bases, with 17 bases between them. CDR3 size: 15 residues. CDR1 and CDR2 from the germline V gene are SGHNT and YYREEE (reference sequence). The CDR3 nucleotides read TGTGCCAGCAGCCCAGCGGCGACCTCTGGCACTGAAGCTTTCTTT. Translated: CASSPAATSGTEAFF.

V is TRBV18 and J is TRBJ2-2; the match to TRBD1 covers 8 bases. V dropped 0 bases and J dropped 0; count of bases not matched to a gene: 3. CDR3 size: 17 residues. The V gene's germline CDR1 is KGHSH and CDR2 LQKENI. This CDR3 reads CASSPPGQAANTGELFF. For the CDR3, the DNA is TGTGCCAGCTCACCACCGGGACAGGCCGCGAACACCGGGGAGCTGTTTTTT.

V usage is TRBV7-3 and J usage is TRBJ1-1; D perhaps matches TRBD1 (5 bases). Trimming took 8 bases from V and 1 from J, leaving 8 bases between them. This CDR3 region has 12 residues. Germline V CDR1 and CDR2: SGHTA, FQGTGA. The CDR3 DNA sequence: TGTGCCAGCTCGCAGGGGAACACTGAAGCTTTCTTT. This gives the protein CASSQGNTEAFF.

There are a few counts of this clone. This chain connects TRBV29-1 to TRBJ1-2; unclear D gene. CDR3 length equals 12 residues. Germline assignment: CDR1 SQVTM and CDR2 ANQGSEA. V gave up 7 bases and J gave up 8 bases, with 17 bases separating them. CDR3 in DNA: TGCAGCGCCGGCCGTAGTGAGGGAGGCTACACCTTC. This encodes CSAGRSEGGYTF.

This rearrangement joins TRBV18 to TRBJ2-7; 9 bases fit TRBD1. The germline V gene has CDR1 KGHSH and CDR2 LQKENI. This CDR3 has 14 residues. The ends lost 5 bases at V and 10 bases at J; junction bases unmatched: 12. The CDR3 bases are TGTGCCAGCTCATCCGGGACAGGGTCGTGGGAACAGTACTTC. It specifies CASSSGTGSWEQYF. Looking up the rest from reference TRBV18 and TRBJ2-7 gives the full variable domain: NAGVMQNPRHLVRRRGQEARLRCSPMKGHSHVYWYRQLPEEGLKFMVYLQKENIIDESGMPKERFSAEFPKEGPSILRIQQVVRGDSAAYFCASSSGTGSWEQYFGPGTRLTVT.

The rearrangement uses TRBV19 and TRBJ2-7; 7 bases are shared with TRBD1. Unmatched junction bases numbered 5, after V lost 1 base and J lost 2 bases. Germline loops: CDR1 LNHDA, CDR2 SQIVND (reference sequence). The CDR3 is made up of 15 amino acids. CDR3 DNA sequence: TGTGCCAGTAGTATAGCACGGACAGGTGCCTACGAGCAGTACTTC. Translated: CASSIARTGAYEQYF.

The rearrangement joins TRBV29-1 to TRBJ1-2; 9 bases agree with TRBD1. Germline V lookup: CDR1 SQVTM, CDR2 ANQGSEA. The CDR3 covers 13 residues. V was clipped by 4 bases and J by 2 bases; unmatched bases: 2. CDR3: CSVAGTGNYGYTF. CDR3 in DNA: TGCAGCGTTGCCGGGACAGGGAACTATGGCTACACCTTC.

CDR3 residues: CASSEGRGSGNQPQHF. The DNA of the CDR3 is TGCGCCAGCAGTGAGGGCAGGGGATCGGGCAATCAGCCCCAGCATTTT. The J gene is TRBJ1-5, the V gene TRBV10-1, with D possibly TRBD1 on 6 matching bases. The CDR3 covers 16 residues. Germline values: CDR1 WNHNN, CDR2 SYGVQD (reference sequence). Trimming took 2 bases from V and 2 from J, leaving 13 bases between them.

This chain links TRBV30 with TRBJ2-7, with no clear D. CDR1 and CDR2 (germline): GTSNPN, SVGIG (reference sequence). Trimming took 2 bases from V and 2 from J, leaving 7 bases between them. CDR3 length: 12 amino acids. The CDR3 sequence: CAWSPLPYEQYF. The CDR3, as DNA: TGTGCCTGGAGTCCCCTTCCCTACGAGCAGTACTTC.

This chain joins TRBV5-1 and TRBJ1-6, with 7 nucleotides matching TRBD1. The CDR3 is 16 residues long. Trimming removed 0 bases from V and 9 bases from J; junction bases left unmatched: 9. Germline CDR1 and CDR2: SGHRS and YFSETQ. Here the CDR3 DNA reads TGCGCCAGCAGCTTGGCCACTATAAGACAGGGTTCACCCCTCCACTTT. It codes for CASSLATIRQGSPLHF. The full variable domain, rest sourced from reference TRBV5-1 and TRBJ1-6, is KAGVTQTPRYLIKTRGQQVTLSCSPISGHRSVSWYQQTPGQGLQFLFEYFSETQRNKGNFPGRFSGRQFSNSRSEMNVSTLELGDSALYLCASSLATIRQGSPLHFGNGTRLTVT.

This clone has just a few counts. J is TRBJ1-4 and V is TRBV11-2; D perhaps matches TRBD1 (5 bases). The V gene lost 4 bases and the J gene lost 4 bases, with 13 bases spanning the gap. Germline V gene lookup returns CDR1 SGHAT and CDR2 FQNNGV. The CDR3 extends over 15 amino acids. The DNA for the CDR3 is TGTGCCAGCAGCTCGTACGGAGGGGTTAATGAAAAACTGTTTTTT. Translation gives CASSSYGGVNEKLFF.

This clone was recorded only once. J is TRBJ2-7 and V is TRBV6-5; D is uncertain. Germline CDR1 is MNHEY and CDR2 is SVGAGI. Trimming took off 6 bases at V and 6 bases at J, with 18 bases between the two ends. CDR3 length equals 14 residues. CDR3 bases: TGTGCCAGCAGGGGCGCCGAGCAGTCTGTCGAGCAGTACTTC. This encodes CASRGAEQSVEQYF.

This clone occurred once. This rearrangement joins TRBV7-2 to TRBJ1-4; TRBD1 aligns across 7 bases. Trimming removed 5 bases from V and 5 bases from J; junction bases left unmatched: 8. This CDR3 comprises 15 residues. Germline lookup yields CDR1 SGHTA and CDR2 FQGNSA. The CDR3 DNA sequence: TGTGCCAGCAGCGGGGGGACAGTTTTCAATGAAAAACTGTTTTTT. This translates into CASSGGTVFNEKLFF.